One sample yielded the 8 T cell receptor beta chains listed below, sequenced in a study of T cells in localized non-small cell lung cancer. Here immunoSEQ multiplex PCR was the method, and the copy in TCRdb shows in-frame clones only, minus some. Of roughly 300 clones detected, around a sixth appear once; the ten largest clones hold 20% to 25%. The material was lung tumor tissue, obtained before any cancer treatment. These receptor sequences come from a male donor at least 60 years old with stage I lung adenocarcinoma.

This sequence joins TRBV9 and TRBJ1-4; no firm D call. With 5 bases removed from V and 5 bases from J, the gap between germline ends came to 19 bases. Germline V gene data show CDR1 as SGDLS and CDR2 as YYNGEE. The CDR3 has 16 amino acids. The CDR3 DNA is TGTGCCAGCAGTGAAGCGCTGGGGTCGCTGAATGAAAAACTGTTTTTT. Its protein is CASSEALGSLNEKLFF.

The chain combines TRBV18 with TRBJ1-3; D is unclear. The germline V gene has CDR1 KGHSH and CDR2 LQKENI. Trimming took 0 bases from V and 0 from J, leaving 6 bases between them. The CDR3 is 15 residues long. The CDR3 DNA sequence: TGTGCCAGCTCACCACCAGTTTACTCTGGAAACACCATATATTTT. Its protein product is CASSPPVYSGNTIYF.

This clone was seen more than once but under ten times. CDR3 amino acids: CATFPPMGHLSVEAFF. The CDR3 DNA reads as TGTGCCACCTTCCCACCTATGGGACACCTCTCGGTTGAAGCTTTCTTT. The chain carries TRBV6-8 and TRBJ1-1, with a weak D call TRBD1 (6 bases). V was pared by 10 bases and J by 7 bases, with 28 bases between. CDR1 is MNHGY and CDR2 is SAAAGT in the germline V gene. This CDR3 has 16 residues.

There are a few counts of this clone. The chain combines TRBV28 with TRBJ1-2; no definite D call. Trimming removed 7 bases from V and 4 bases from J, with 16 bases in between. CDR3 length: 14 amino acids. Germline lookup yields CDR1 MDHEN and CDR2 SYDVKM. CDR3 nucleotides: TGTGCCAGCATCCTCTCGGGCCGAAGCTATGGCTACACCTTC. Its protein product is CASILSGRSYGYTF.

The chain recombines TRBV6-8 with TRBJ1-5; D gene uncertain. The CDR3 is made up of 14 amino acids. Germline CDR1 reads MNHGY; CDR2 reads SAAAGT. The V and J ends lost 2 bases and 0 bases respectively, with 5 bases between them. CDR3 in DNA: TGTGCCAGCAGTTACGCACATAGCAATCAGCCCCAGCATTTT. Its translation: CASSYAHSNQPQHF.

This clone was found once. The genes are TRBV19 and TRBJ1-2; TRBD1 aligns across 8 bases. The CDR3 spans 13 residues. V shed 10 bases and J 8 bases; nucleotides not matched to a gene: 12. The germline V gene encodes CDR1 LNHDA and CDR2 SQIVND (reference sequence). The CDR3 loop reads CATQRGQEGGYTF. In DNA, the CDR3 is TGTGCCACTCAGAGGGGACAGGAGGGCGGCTACACCTTC.

This clone was counted only a few times. The chain is built from TRBV19 and TRBJ1-5, with D hard to call. V was shortened by 6 bases and J by 1 base, with 10 bases between the two germline ends. Germline V gene lookup returns CDR1 LNHDA and CDR2 SQIVND (reference sequence). The CDR3 runs 14 residues. The chain's CDR3 is CASSFLGSNQPQHF. The CDR3 region has the DNA TGTGCCAGTAGCTTCTTGGGGAGCAATCAGCCCCAGCATTTT. Full variable domain (remainder filled in from reference TRBV19 and TRBJ1-5): DGGITQSPKYLFRKEGQNVTLSCEQNLNHDAMYWYRQDPGQGLRLIYYSQIVNDFQKGDIAEGYSVSREKKESFPLTVTSAQKNPTAFYLCASSFLGSNQPQHFGDGTRLSIL.

This clone has only a few counts. The chain has TRBV11-3 and TRBJ2-7, with 8 bases identical to TRBD1. The V segment lost 3 bases and the J segment 6 bases; nucleotides outside the gene matches: 10. The CDR3 runs to 15 residues. CDR1 is SGHNT, CDR2 YENEEA, per germline. Here the CDR3 DNA reads TGTGCCAGCAGCTTCATTACAGGGGGAAGGGGCGAGCAGTACTTC. This encodes CASSFITGGRGEQYF.